The T cell receptor beta chain under discussion was sequenced for a study of T-cell memory formation after mild COVID-19. One entry per CDR3 protein, called by TCRdb with MiXCR from the 5' RACE reads. The repertoire holds under 300,000 distinct CDR3 sequences, with over 8.5% as singletons. This CDR3 spans 16 amino acids. Germline CDR1 and CDR2: LGHNA and YSLEER. Trimming took 1 base from V and 5 from J; bases not matched to a gene: 9. This clonotype was found a few times. The sample taken for sequencing was PBMCs or a T cell subset sorted from them (not recorded which). The chain has TRBV4-3 and TRBJ2-3; TRBD1 agrees at 7 bases. This sequence originates from a young man who had mild COVID-19 (a few samples of this study predate the infection). Cell type and time point are not known. In DNA form, the CDR3 reads TGCGCCAGCAGCCAAGGCTCGACAGGGTTTGGAGATACGCAGTATTTT. Translated: CASSQGSTGFGDTQYF.